This entry is about one T cell receptor beta chain. Its antigen is currently unknown. This sample is part of a study of identifying expanded T cells in peripheral blood. Study outcomes and limitations: Over around two and four weeks, about 16.4 and 19 clones changed, versus around 1.2 between replicates.

This CDR3 is 16 amino acids long. Germline V gene sequence: CDR1 LGHNA, CDR2 YNFKEQ. V lost 1 base, J lost 3 bases, and 13 bases lay in between. Clones were read by immunoSEQ multiplex PCR, and TCRdb kept only the in-frame ones, dropping some. The sample lists 84,000 or so clones; roughly 90% were seen once. This TCR derives from a person between 18 and 75 years old in good health. Sequenced material: blood. V gene TRBV4-2 combines with J gene TRBJ2-1, with D possibly being TRBD2 (6 bases). The CDR3 region is CASSQGTTSFYNEQFF. The CDR3 bases are TGTGCCAGCAGCCAAGGGACGACTAGTTTCTACAATGAGCAGTTCTTC.